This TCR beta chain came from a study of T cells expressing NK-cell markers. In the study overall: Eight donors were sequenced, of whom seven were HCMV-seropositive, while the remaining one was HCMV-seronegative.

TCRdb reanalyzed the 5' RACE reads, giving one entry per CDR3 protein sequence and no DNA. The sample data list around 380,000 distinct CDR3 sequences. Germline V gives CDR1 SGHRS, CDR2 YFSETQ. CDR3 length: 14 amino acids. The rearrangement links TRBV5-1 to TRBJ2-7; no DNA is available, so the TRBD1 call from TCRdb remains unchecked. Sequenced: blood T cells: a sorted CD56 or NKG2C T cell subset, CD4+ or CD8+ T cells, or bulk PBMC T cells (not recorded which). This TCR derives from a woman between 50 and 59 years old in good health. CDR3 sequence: CASSRGTATYEQYF.